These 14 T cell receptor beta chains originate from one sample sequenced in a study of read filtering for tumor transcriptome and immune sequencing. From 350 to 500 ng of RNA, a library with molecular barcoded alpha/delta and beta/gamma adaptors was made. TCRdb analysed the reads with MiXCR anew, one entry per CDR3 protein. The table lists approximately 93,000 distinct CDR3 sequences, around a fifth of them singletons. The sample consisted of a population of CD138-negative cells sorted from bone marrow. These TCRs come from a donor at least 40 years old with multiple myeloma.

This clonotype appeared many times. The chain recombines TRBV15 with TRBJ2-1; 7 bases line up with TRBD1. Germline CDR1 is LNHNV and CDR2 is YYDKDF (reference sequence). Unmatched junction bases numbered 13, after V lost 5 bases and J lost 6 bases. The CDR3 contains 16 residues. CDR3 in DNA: TGTGCCACCAGCCATCCCCGGGACAGCAACAGCAATGAGCAGTTCTTC. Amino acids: CATSHPRDSNSNEQFF.

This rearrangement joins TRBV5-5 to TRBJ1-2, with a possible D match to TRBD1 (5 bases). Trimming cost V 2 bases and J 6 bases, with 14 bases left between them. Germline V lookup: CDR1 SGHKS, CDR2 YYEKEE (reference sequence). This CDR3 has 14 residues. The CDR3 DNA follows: TGTGCCAGCAGCTTTCGACAGCAAGTTGATGGCTACACCTTC. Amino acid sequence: CASSFRQQVDGYTF.

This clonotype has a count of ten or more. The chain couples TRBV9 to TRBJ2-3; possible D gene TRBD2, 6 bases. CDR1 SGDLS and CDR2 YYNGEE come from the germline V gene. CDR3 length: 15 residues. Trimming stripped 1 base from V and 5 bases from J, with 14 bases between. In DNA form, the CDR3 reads TGTGCCAGCAGCGTAAGGGACTTTCCGGGAGATACGCAGTATTTT. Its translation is CASSVRDFPGDTQYF. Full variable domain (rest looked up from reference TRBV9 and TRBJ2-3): DSGVTQTPKHLITATGQRVTLRCSPRSGDLSVYWYQQSLDQGLQFLIQYYNGEERAKGNILERFSAQQFPDLHSELNLSSLELGDSALYFCASSVRDFPGDTQYFGPGTRLTVL.

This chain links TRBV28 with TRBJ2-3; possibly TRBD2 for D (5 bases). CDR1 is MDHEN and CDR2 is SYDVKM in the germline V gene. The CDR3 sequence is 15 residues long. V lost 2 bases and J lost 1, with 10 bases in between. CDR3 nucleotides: TGTGCCAGCAGTTTAGAGGGTAAGGGCACAGATACGCAGTATTTT. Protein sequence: CASSLEGKGTDTQYF.

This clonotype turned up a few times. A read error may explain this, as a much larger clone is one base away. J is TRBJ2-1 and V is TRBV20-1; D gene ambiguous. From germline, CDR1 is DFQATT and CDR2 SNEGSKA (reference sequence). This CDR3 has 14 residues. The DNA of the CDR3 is TGCAGTGCCTACGCCGGGCAAAAATACAATGAGCGGTTCTTC. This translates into CSAYAGQKYNERFF.

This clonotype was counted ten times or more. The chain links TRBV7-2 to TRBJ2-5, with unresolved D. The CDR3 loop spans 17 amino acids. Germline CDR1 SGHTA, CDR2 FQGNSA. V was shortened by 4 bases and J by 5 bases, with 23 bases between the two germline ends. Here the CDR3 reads CASSSTSGFPWQETQYF. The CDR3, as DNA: TGTGCCAGCAGCTCAACTTCCGGTTTCCCGTGGCAGGAGACCCAGTACTTC.

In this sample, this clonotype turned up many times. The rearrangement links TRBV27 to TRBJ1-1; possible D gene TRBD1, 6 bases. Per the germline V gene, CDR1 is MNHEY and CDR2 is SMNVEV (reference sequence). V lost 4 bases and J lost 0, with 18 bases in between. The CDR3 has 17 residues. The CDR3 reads CASSSPEQGGMNTEAFF. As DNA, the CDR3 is TGTGCCAGCAGTTCCCCCGAACAGGGCGGAATGAACACTGAAGCTTTCTTT.

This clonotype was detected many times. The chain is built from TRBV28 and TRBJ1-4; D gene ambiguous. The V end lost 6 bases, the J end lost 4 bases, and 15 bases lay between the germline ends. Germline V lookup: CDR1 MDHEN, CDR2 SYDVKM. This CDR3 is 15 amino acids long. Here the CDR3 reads CASRGERGNNEKLFF. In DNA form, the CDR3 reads TGTGCCAGCAGGGGCGAAAGAGGGAATAATGAAAAACTGTTTTTT.

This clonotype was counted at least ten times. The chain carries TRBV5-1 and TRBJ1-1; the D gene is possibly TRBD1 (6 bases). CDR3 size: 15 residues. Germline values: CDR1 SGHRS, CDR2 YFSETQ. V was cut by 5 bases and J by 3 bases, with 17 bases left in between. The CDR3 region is CASRRGGRVDTEAFF. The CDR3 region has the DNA TGCGCCAGCAGGCGGGGGGGCCGGGTGGACACTGAAGCTTTCTTT.

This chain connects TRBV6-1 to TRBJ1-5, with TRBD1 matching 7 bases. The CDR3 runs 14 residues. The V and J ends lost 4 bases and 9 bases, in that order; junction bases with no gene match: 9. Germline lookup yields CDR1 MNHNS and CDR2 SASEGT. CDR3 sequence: CASSAAGGDRPQHF. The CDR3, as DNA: TGTGCCAGCAGTGCTGCAGGGGGTGATCGGCCCCAGCATTTT.

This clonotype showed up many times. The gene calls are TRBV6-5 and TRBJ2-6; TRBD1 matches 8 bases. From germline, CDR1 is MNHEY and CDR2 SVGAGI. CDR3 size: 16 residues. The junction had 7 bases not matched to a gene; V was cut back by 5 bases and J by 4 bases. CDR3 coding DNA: TGTGCCAGCAGTCGGACAGGGCTAACCGGGGCCAACGTCCTGACTTTC. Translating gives CASSRTGLTGANVLTF.

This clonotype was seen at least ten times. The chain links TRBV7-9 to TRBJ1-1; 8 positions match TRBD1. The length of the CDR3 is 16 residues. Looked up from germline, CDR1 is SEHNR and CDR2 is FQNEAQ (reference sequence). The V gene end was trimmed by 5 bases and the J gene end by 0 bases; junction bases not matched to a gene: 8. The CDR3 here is CASSPLQGGLNTEAFF. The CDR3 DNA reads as TGTGCCAGCAGCCCCCTACAGGGGGGACTGAACACTGAAGCTTTCTTT.

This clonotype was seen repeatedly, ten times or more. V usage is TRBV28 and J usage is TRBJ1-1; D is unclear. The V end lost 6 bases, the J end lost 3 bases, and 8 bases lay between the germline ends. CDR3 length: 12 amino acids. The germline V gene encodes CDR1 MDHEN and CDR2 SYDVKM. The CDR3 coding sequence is TGTGCCAGCAGGGAACAGCACACTGAAGCTTTCTTT. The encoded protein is CASREQHTEAFF. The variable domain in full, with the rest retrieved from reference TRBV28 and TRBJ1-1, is DVKVTQSSRYLVKRTGEKVFLECVQDMDHENMFWYRQDPGLGLRLIYFSYDVKMKEKGDIPEGYSVSREKKERFSLILESASTNQTSMYLCASREQHTEAFFGQGTRLTVV.

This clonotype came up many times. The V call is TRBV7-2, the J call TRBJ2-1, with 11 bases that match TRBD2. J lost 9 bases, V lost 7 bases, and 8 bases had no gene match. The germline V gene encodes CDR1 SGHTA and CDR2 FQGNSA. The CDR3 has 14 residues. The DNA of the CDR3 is TGTGCCAGCACCACGACTAGCGGGGTCAGTGAGCAGTTCTTC. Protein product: CASTTTSGVSEQFF.